This is a list of T cell receptor beta chains from one sample in a study of T cell repertoires in cytomegalovirus infection. These receptors' targets are unknown. TCRdb itself ran the reads through MiXCR, one entry per CDR3 protein. The repertoire holds some 320,000 distinct CDR3 sequences, with under 35% as singletons. Sequencing used cultured PBMCs, obtained from culture after CMV antigen stimulation. These receptors were taken from a human donor in good health (CMV status not recorded). Some clones in this sample may be carry-over from other donors' samples. Each CDR3 is given with its conserved first and last residue. A D gene is named only where the DNA matches it firmly. A row's size may be missing; if present it is once, few, many or a size class.

D | J | V | size | CDR3 | DNA
. | TRBJ1-1 | TRBV6-5 | few | CASIGVTEAFF | TGTGCCAGCATCGGGGTCACTGAAGCTTTCTTT
. | TRBJ2-1 | TRBV3-1 | once | CASSQDSEQFF | TGTGCCAGCAGCCAAGACAGTGAGCAGTTCTTC
. | TRBJ2-3 | TRBV10-2 | few | CASLQSESTQYF | TGCGCCAGCCTCCAGAGCGAGTCTACGCAGTATTTT
TRBD1 | TRBJ2-1 | TRBV11-1 | few | CASRTGGNLYNEQFF | TGTGCCAGCCGGACAGGGGGAAACCTATACAATGAGCAGTTCTTC
. | TRBJ1-2 | TRBV12-3/TRBV12-4 | . | CASTPGKGVPYGDYGYTF | TGTGCCAGCACTCCAGGAAAGGGGGTACCGTATGGGGACTATGGCTACACCTTC
. | TRBJ2-7 | TRBV25-1 | . | CASSYTGRTNEQYF | TGTGCCAGCAGTTACACAGGTAGAACGAACGAGCAGTACTTC
. | TRBJ1-1 | TRBV7-2 | many | CASSLDAGNTEAFF | TGTGCCAGCAGCTTAGATGCAGGGAACACTGAAGCTTTCTTT
TRBD1 | TRBJ1-2 | TRBV4-2 | few | CASSQDEGGEYYGYTF | TGTGCCAGCAGCCAAGATGAAGGGGGCGAATACTATGGCTACACCTTC
TRBD2 | TRBJ2-5 | TRBV12-3/TRBV12-4 | . | CASSSWGLAEGEETQYF | TGTGCCAGCAGTTCCTGGGGACTAGCGGAAGGGGAGGAGACCCAGTACTTC
. | TRBJ2-3 | TRBV18 | . | CASSPGFGTDTQYF | TGTGCCAGCTCACCAGGTTTCGGAACAGATACGCAGTATTTT
TRBD1 | TRBJ1-4 | TRBV28 | . | CASSFGQGVNEKLFF | TGTGCCAGCAGTTTTGGACAGGGAGTAAATGAAAAACTGTTTTTT
. | TRBJ2-1 | TRBV7-8 | few | CASSLDRIISYNEQFF | TGTGCCAGCAGCTTAGATAGGATTATCTCCTACAATGAGCAGTTCTTC
. | TRBJ1-1 | TRBV2 | few | CASSELPFGATEAFF | TGTGCCAGCAGTGAACTGCCATTCGGGGCCACTGAAGCTTTCTTT
TRBD2 | TRBJ2-7 | TRBV7-2 | many | CASSAGGTSSYEQYF | TGTGCCAGCAGCGCAGGTGGGACTAGCTCCTACGAGCAGTACTTC
TRBD2 | TRBJ2-5 | TRBV7-2 | many | CASRAAGVGETQYF | TGTGCCAGCAGGGCAGCGGGAGTCGGGGAGACCCAGTACTTC
TRBD1 | TRBJ1-6 | TRBV19 | once | CASSIEGQGTLALHF | TGTGCCAGTAGTATAGAGGGACAGGGGACTCTGGCCCTCCACTTT
. | TRBJ1-1 | TRBV10-3 | few | CAISESFPGTNTEAFF | TGTGCCATCAGTGAGTCCTTCCCGGGGACGAACACTGAAGCTTTCTTT
. | TRBJ2-3 | TRBV23-1 | . | CASSQGEGISTDTQYF | TGCGCCAGCAGTCAGGGTGAGGGGATCTCCACAGATACGCAGTATTTT
. | TRBJ1-5 | TRBV7-9 | . | CASSPTGFGNQPQHF | TGTGCCAGCAGCCCGACAGGTTTTGGTAATCAGCCCCAGCATTTT
TRBD2 | TRBJ2-1 | TRBV19 | many | CASSSPGRGGLYNEQFF | TGTGCCAGTAGTAGTCCGGGGCGGGGGGGCCTCTACAATGAGCAGTTCTTC
TRBD2 | TRBJ2-2 | TRBV10-3 | . | CAISEARGAGELFF | TGTGCCATCAGTGAAGCGCGGGGGGCCGGGGAGCTGTTTTTT
. | TRBJ1-5 | TRBV7-6 | few | CASSLAEGGGQPQHF | TGTGCCAGCAGCTTAGCGGAGGGCGGAGGACAGCCCCAGCATTTT
TRBD1 | TRBJ1-1 | TRBV15 | few | CATSRAGWDRTRNTEAFF | TGTGCCACCAGCAGAGCCGGCTGGGACAGAACAAGGAACACTGAAGCTTTCTTT
. | TRBJ2-1 | TRBV5-1 | . | CASSLVRGNNEQFF | TGCGCCAGCAGCTTGGTTCGGGGGAACAATGAGCAGTTCTTC
. | TRBJ1-6 | TRBV28 | . | CASSLLTPLGASPLHF | TGTGCCAGCAGTTTACTGACCCCACTGGGGGCTTCACCCCTCCACTTT
. | TRBJ1-5 | TRBV19 | . | CASSVWTGPQHF | TGTGCCAGTAGTGTATGGACGGGGCCCCAGCATTTT
TRBD1 | TRBJ2-7 | TRBV6-1 | many | CASSRPTGAGQYF | TGTGCCAGCAGTCGACCTACAGGGGCCGGACAGTACTTC
TRBD2 | TRBJ2-1 | TRBV6-2/TRBV6-3 | . | CASSPRTSGGPVNEQFF | TGTGCCAGCAGTCCCCGGACTAGCGGGGGGCCTGTCAATGAGCAGTTCTTC
. | TRBJ1-1 | TRBV4-2 | few | CASRRPGKGVFSEAFF | TGTGCCAGCAGACGACCGGGCAAGGGGGTCTTCTCTGAAGCTTTCTTT
TRBD2 | TRBJ2-3 | TRBV24-1 | few | CAISGSSDTQYF | TGTGCCATCAGCGGGAGTTCGGATACGCAGTATTTT
. | TRBJ1-5 | TRBV28 | . | CASRYRERERPQHF | TGTGCCAGCAGATACCGGGAGAGAGAAAGGCCCCAGCATTTT
. | TRBJ2-3 | TRBV11-2 | few | CASSPRKSDTQYF | TGTGCCAGCAGCCCAAGGAAATCAGATACGCAGTATTTT
. | TRBJ2-7 | TRBV27 | few | CASQYLDEQYF | TGTGCCAGCCAATATTTAGACGAGCAGTACTTC
. | TRBJ1-1 | TRBV9 | . | CASSQEGPNTEAFF | TGTGCCAGCAGCCAGGAGGGTCCGAACACTGAAGCTTTCTTT
. | TRBJ2-4 | TRBV12-3/TRBV12-4 | . | CASSLRGLAKNIQYF | TGTGCCAGCAGTTTACGTGGACTAGCCAAAAACATTCAGTACTTC